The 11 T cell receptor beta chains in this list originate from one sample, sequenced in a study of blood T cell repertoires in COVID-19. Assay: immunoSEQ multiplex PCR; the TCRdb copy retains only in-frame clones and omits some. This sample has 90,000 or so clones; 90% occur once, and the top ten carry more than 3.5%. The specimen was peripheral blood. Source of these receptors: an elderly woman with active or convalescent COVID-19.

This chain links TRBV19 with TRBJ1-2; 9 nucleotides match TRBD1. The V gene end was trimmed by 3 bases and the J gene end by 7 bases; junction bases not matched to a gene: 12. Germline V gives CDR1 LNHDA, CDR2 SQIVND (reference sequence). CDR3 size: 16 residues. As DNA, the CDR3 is TGTGCCAGTAGTATCGTCGTGGGTACAGGGGGCATTGGCTACACCTTC. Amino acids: CASSIVVGTGGIGYTF.

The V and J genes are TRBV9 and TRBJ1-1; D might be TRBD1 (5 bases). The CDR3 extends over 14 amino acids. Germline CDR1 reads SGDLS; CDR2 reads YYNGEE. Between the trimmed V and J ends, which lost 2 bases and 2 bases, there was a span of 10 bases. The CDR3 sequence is CASSVSGYNTEAFF. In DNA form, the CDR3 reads TGTGCCAGCAGCGTTTCAGGGTATAACACTGAAGCTTTCTTT.

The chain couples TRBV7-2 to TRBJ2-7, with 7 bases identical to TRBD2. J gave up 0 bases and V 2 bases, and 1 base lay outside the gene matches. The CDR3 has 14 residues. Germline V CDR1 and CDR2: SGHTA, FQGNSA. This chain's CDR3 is CASSLLAASYEQYF. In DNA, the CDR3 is TGTGCCAGCAGCTTACTAGCGGCCTCCTACGAGCAGTACTTC.

CDR3 in DNA: TGTGCCAGCAGCCAATTCGAGAGGGCTAACTATGGCTACACCTTC. Protein sequence: CASSQFERANYGYTF. The chain combines TRBV4-2 with TRBJ1-2; D is undetermined. Trimming removed 2 bases at V and 0 bases at J, with 10 bases between. The CDR3 is 15 amino acids. Germline V CDR1 and CDR2: LGHNA, YNFKEQ.

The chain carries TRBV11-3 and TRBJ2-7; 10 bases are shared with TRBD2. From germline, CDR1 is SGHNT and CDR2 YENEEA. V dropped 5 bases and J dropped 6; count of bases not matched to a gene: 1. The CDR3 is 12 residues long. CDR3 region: CASSLAGAEQYF. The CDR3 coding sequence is TGTGCCAGCAGCCTAGCGGGAGCCGAGCAGTACTTC.

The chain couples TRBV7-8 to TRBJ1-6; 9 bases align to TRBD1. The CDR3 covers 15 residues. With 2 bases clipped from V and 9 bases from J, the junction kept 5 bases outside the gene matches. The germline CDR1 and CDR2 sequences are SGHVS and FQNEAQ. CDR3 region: CASSLLDRGRSPLHF. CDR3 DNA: TGTGCCAGCAGCTTATTGGACAGGGGTCGTTCACCCCTCCACTTT.

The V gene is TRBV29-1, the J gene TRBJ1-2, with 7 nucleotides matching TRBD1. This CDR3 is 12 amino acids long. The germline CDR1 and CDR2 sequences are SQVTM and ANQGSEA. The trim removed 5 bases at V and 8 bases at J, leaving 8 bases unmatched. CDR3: CSVNTRGWGYTF. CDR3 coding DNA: TGCAGCGTTAATACCAGGGGGTGGGGCTACACCTTC.

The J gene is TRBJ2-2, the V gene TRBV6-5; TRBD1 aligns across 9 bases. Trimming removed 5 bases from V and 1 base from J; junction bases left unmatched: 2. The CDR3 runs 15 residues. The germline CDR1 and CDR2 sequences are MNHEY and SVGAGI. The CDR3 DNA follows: TGTGCCAGCAGTAAGGACAGGGGGAACACCGGGGAGCTGTTTTTT. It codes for CASSKDRGNTGELFF.

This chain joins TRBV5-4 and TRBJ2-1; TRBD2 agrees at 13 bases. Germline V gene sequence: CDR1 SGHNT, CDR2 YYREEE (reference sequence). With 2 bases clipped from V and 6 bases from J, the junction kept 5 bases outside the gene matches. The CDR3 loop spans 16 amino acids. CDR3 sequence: CASSLPGTSGTNEQFF. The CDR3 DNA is TGTGCCAGCAGCTTACCCGGGACTAGCGGGACCAATGAGCAGTTCTTC.

CDR3 nucleotide sequence: TGTGCCAGCAGCCGGAGGGAAGATACGCAGTATTTT. Translating it yields CASSRREDTQYF. The chain carries TRBV12-3 or TRBV12-4 and TRBJ2-3, with D maybe TRBD2 (6 bases). The germline V and J ends were trimmed by 6 bases and 5 bases, with 9 bases remaining between them. The CDR3 sequence is 12 residues long.

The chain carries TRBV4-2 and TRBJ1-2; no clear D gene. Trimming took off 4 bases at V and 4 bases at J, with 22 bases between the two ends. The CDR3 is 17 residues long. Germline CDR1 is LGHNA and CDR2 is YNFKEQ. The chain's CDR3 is CASSPQPEVYLIYGYTF. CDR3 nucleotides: TGTGCCAGCAGCCCCCAACCGGAGGTCTATTTGATCTATGGCTACACCTTC.